The 28 T cell receptor beta chains presented below share a single source sample, sequenced in a study of blood T cell repertoires in COVID-19. Using immunoSEQ multiplex PCR, the repertoire was profiled, and TCRdb retains in-frame clones only, with some absent. The data hold 84,000 or so clones, with around four fifths observed a single time. Sample: peripheral blood. These receptors were taken from a human donor in a cohort sampled during active COVID-19.

This clone was counted a few times. This chain connects TRBV6-4 to TRBJ1-6; the D gene is possibly TRBD1 (5 bases). The CDR3 contains 13 residues. The V gene's germline CDR1 is MRHNA and CDR2 SNTAGT. V dropped 6 bases and J dropped 10 bases, with 13 bases sitting between them. CDR3 amino acids: CASRRDFNSPLHF. The CDR3 nucleotides are TGTGCCAGCAGACGGGACTTTAACTCACCCCTCCACTTT.

V is TRBV5-4 and J is TRBJ1-2; 7 positions match TRBD1. Germline V CDR1 and CDR2: SGHNT, YYREEE (reference sequence). The CDR3 totals 16 residues. With V trimmed by 0 bases and J by 3 bases, 8 bases remained unmatched. In nucleotides, the CDR3 is TGTGCCAGCAGCTTGGCCGTGGAGGGGGCGTACTATGGCTACACCTTC. Residues: CASSLAVEGAYYGYTF.

J is TRBJ1-6 and V is TRBV3-1 (or the pseudogene TRBV3-2), with D maybe TRBD1 (6 bases). The CDR3 spans 16 residues. Looked up from germline, CDR1 is LGHDT and CDR2 is YNNKEL (reference sequence). The V gene lost 3 bases and the J gene lost 6 bases, with 15 bases spanning the gap. CDR3 sequence reads: CASSQRTVTGNSPLHF. Written as DNA, the CDR3 is TGTGCCAGCAGCCAGCGGACAGTGACGGGTAATTCACCCCTCCACTTT.

V is TRBV10-3 and J is TRBJ1-5; no reliable D call. The germline CDR1 and CDR2 sequences are ENHRY and SYGVKD. The V gene lost 3 bases and the J gene lost 3 bases, with 12 bases spanning the gap. CDR3 length: 15 amino acids. CDR3 bases: TGTGCCATCAGTGAAAGCGATGGGTACAATCAGCCCCAGCATTTT. It is translated as CAISESDGYNQPQHF.

This sequence joins TRBV6-6 and TRBJ1-4; no reliable D call. Trimming took off 0 bases at V and 3 bases at J, with 11 bases between the two ends. This CDR3 is 16 amino acids long. Germline V gene lookup returns CDR1 MNHNY and CDR2 SVGAGI (reference sequence). CDR3 residues: CASSYSRGSANEKLFF. CDR3 sequence (DNA): TGTGCCAGCAGTTACTCGAGAGGCAGCGCTAATGAAAAACTGTTTTTT.

V and J are TRBV2 and TRBJ2-7; perhaps TRBD1 as D (5 bases). The ends were cut back, 2 bases at V and 7 bases at J, with 9 bases in the middle. The CDR3 runs 12 residues. The germline V gene has CDR1 SNHLY and CDR2 FYNNEI. CDR3 residues: CASSEQGSEQYF. CDR3 coding DNA: TGTGCCAGCAGTGAACAGGGTTCGGAGCAGTACTTC.

The chain carries TRBV9 and TRBJ2-1, with 9 positions matching TRBD2. The CDR3 is 16 residues long. V gave up 1 base and J gave up 4 bases; unmatched junction bases: 6. Germline V gene sequence: CDR1 SGDLS, CDR2 YYNGEE. This chain's CDR3 is CASSVPLSGGYNEQFF. The CDR3, as DNA: TGTGCCAGCAGCGTACCCCTTAGCGGGGGATACAATGAGCAGTTCTTC.

The rearrangement links TRBV7-9 to TRBJ1-4, with TRBD1 matching over 7 bases. The V and J ends lost 10 bases and 5 bases, in that order; junction bases with no gene match: 10. The germline CDR1 and CDR2 sequences are SEHNR and FQNEAQ (reference sequence). CDR3 length equals 14 residues. The CDR3 DNA follows: TGTGCCACAGGGGGACAGAAGGCGAATGAAAAACTGTTTTTT. Amino acids: CATGGQKANEKLFF. The full variable domain, in which reference TRBV7-9 and TRBJ1-4 provide the parts outside the CDR3, is DTGVSQNPRHKITKRGQNVTFRCDPISEHNRLYWYRQTLGQGPEFLTYFQNEAQLEKSRLLSDRFSAERPKGSFSTLEIQRTEQGDSAMYLCATGGQKANEKLFFGSGTQLSVL.

The chain is built from TRBV5-1 and TRBJ2-7, with TRBD2 as a possible D gene (5 bases). Germline V gene lookup returns CDR1 SGHRS and CDR2 YFSETQ. The CDR3 has 16 residues. Between the trimmed V and J ends, which lost 6 bases and 0 bases, there was a span of 19 bases. In DNA, the CDR3 is TGCGCCAGCACCTCCGGGGATCCGTACAGCTCCTACGAGCAGTACTTC. Amino acid sequence: CASTSGDPYSSYEQYF. Supplemented by reference TRBV5-1 and TRBJ2-7, the full variable domain reads KAGVTQTPRYLIKTRGQQVTLSCSPISGHRSVSWYQQTPGQGLQFLFEYFSETQRNKGNFPGRFSGRQFSNSRSEMNVSTLELGDSALYLCASTSGDPYSSYEQYFGPGTRLTVT.

The V gene is TRBV9, the J gene TRBJ1-1; TRBD1 might be the D (5 bases). Trimming left V 4 bases short and J 4 bases short, with 17 bases between. CDR1 and CDR2 from the germline V gene are SGDLS and YYNGEE. The CDR3 sequence is 15 residues long. The CDR3 here is CASSPGRGASTEAFF. The CDR3 region has the DNA TGTGCCAGCAGCCCCGGGCGTGGGGCCAGCACTGAAGCTTTCTTT.

The V call is TRBV18, the J call TRBJ2-5; tentatively, D is TRBD1 (6 bases). The germline CDR1 and CDR2 sequences are KGHSH and LQKENI. CDR3 length: 13 residues. V lost 2 bases to trimming and J lost 2 bases, with 6 bases between them. The CDR3 protein is CASSPGQQETQYF. Written as DNA, the CDR3 is TGTGCCAGCTCACCAGGACAGCAAGAGACCCAGTACTTC. Full variable domain (remainder filled in from reference TRBV18 and TRBJ2-5): NAGVMQNPRHLVRRRGQEARLRCSPMKGHSHVYWYRQLPEEGLKFMVYLQKENIIDESGMPKERFSAEFPKEGPSILRIQQVVRGDSAAYFCASSPGQQETQYFGPGTRLLVL.

The V gene is TRBV15, the J gene TRBJ2-1; possibly TRBD2 for D (5 bases). Germline V CDR1 and CDR2: LNHNV, YYDKDF (reference sequence). The V end was cut by 6 bases, the J end by 6 bases, with 12 bases between. There are 13 residues in the CDR3. CDR3 region: CATRAGLINEQFF. The CDR3 nucleotides are TGTGCCACCAGGGCCGGACTTATCAATGAGCAGTTCTTC.

This sequence joins TRBV27 and TRBJ2-7; 7 nucleotides line up with TRBD1. Trimming cost V 3 bases and J 1 base; bases outside gene matches: 3. Germline V gives CDR1 MNHEY, CDR2 SMNVEV (reference sequence). The CDR3 consists of 14 residues. The DNA of the CDR3 is TGTGCCAGCAGTTTCCGGGACAGTTCCTACGAGCAGTACTTC. Amino acids: CASSFRDSSYEQYF.

The chain uses TRBV6-1 and TRBJ1-5; no clear D. V was shortened by 0 bases and J by 7 bases, with 7 bases between the two germline ends. The germline CDR1 and CDR2 sequences are MNHNS and SASEGT. The CDR3 contains 13 residues. The CDR3 coding sequence is TGTGCCAGCAGTGAAGCGTATAGCCAGCCCCAGCATTTT. The encoded protein is CASSEAYSQPQHF.

CDR3 nucleotides: TGTGCCTGGAGTGGCGGCAGGGTCGTAAACATTCAGTACTTC. It is translated as CAWSGGRVVNIQYF. V and J are TRBV30 and TRBJ2-4; a weak D match, TRBD1 (5 bases). CDR3 length: 14 amino acids. The V end lost 1 base, the J end lost 6 bases, and 13 bases lay between the germline ends. Germline values: CDR1 GTSNPN, CDR2 SVGIG (reference sequence).

This clone came up a few times. V gene TRBV7-2 combines with J gene TRBJ1-2; TRBD1 matches at 10 bases. Germline lookup yields CDR1 SGHTA and CDR2 FQGNSA. V lost 3 bases and J lost 2; bases outside the gene matches: 0. The CDR3 consists of 14 residues. Here the CDR3 reads CASSLGQGNYGYTF. CDR3 nucleotides: TGTGCCAGCAGCTTGGGACAGGGGAACTATGGCTACACCTTC.

V is TRBV4-2 and J is TRBJ2-5; 9 bases match TRBD2. Germline V CDR1 and CDR2: LGHNA, YNFKEQ. V trimming: 7 bases; J trimming: 4 bases; junction bases outside the gene matches: 4. CDR3 length: 13 residues. CDR3 nucleotide sequence: TGTGCCAGCACGTATAGCGGGGGAGAGACCCAGTACTTC. Translating gives CASTYSGGETQYF.

The rearrangement joins TRBV18 to TRBJ1-5; D may be TRBD1 (6 bases). The CDR3 runs 16 residues. The germline CDR1 and CDR2 sequences are KGHSH and LQKENI. Trimming stripped 0 bases from V and 6 bases from J, with 15 bases between. CDR3: CASSPPSGVMGQPQHF. Here the CDR3 DNA reads TGTGCCAGCTCACCACCGTCAGGGGTTATGGGTCAGCCCCAGCATTTT. Full variable domain (rest looked up from reference TRBV18 and TRBJ1-5): NAGVMQNPRHLVRRRGQEARLRCSPMKGHSHVYWYRQLPEEGLKFMVYLQKENIIDESGMPKERFSAEFPKEGPSILRIQQVVRGDSAAYFCASSPPSGVMGQPQHFGDGTRLSIL.

The chain has TRBV28 and TRBJ1-1; TRBD1 matches at 7 bases. V lost 2 bases to trimming and J lost 9 bases; unmatched junction nucleotides: 6. The CDR3 consists of 13 residues. The germline CDR1 and CDR2 sequences are MDHEN and SYDVKM. The CDR3 is CASSLHEQGKAFF. The CDR3 DNA reads as TGTGCCAGCAGTTTACATGAACAGGGGAAAGCTTTCTTT.

The gene calls are TRBV7-9 and TRBJ2-1; 13 bases align to TRBD2. The germline V gene encodes CDR1 SEHNR and CDR2 FQNEAQ (reference sequence). V lost 5 bases and J lost 7; bases outside the gene matches: 5. The CDR3 is made up of 15 amino acids. CDR3 nucleotides: TGTGCCAGCAGCCCATCGGGACTAGCGGGAAATGAGCAGTTCTTC. As protein: CASSPSGLAGNEQFF.

This chain joins TRBV2 and TRBJ1-2, with D perhaps matching TRBD1 (6 bases). The CDR3 length is 13 residues. Germline-derived CDR1 and CDR2 are SNHLY and FYNNEI. Trimming pared 5 bases from V and 6 bases from J, leaving 13 bases between. CDR3 loop: CASSLGQKNGYTF. Written as DNA, the CDR3 is TGTGCCAGCAGTCTCGGACAGAAGAATGGCTACACCTTC.

The rearrangement joins TRBV6-2 or TRBV6-3 to TRBJ2-5, with TRBD2 matching 8 bases. Germline trimming cut 1 base from V and 4 bases from J; bases unmatched to any gene: 11. Germline CDR1 MNHEY, CDR2 SVGEGT. The length of the CDR3 is 17 residues. In nucleotides, the CDR3 is TGTGCCAGCAGTTACTGGGTGCCGGGACGGGGGGGAGAGACCCAGTACTTC. Its protein product is CASSYWVPGRGGETQYF.

V usage is TRBV5-8 and J usage is TRBJ1-4, with a possible D match to TRBD1 (5 bases). The V gene lost 0 bases and the J gene lost 0 bases, with 9 bases spanning the gap. From germline, CDR1 is SGHTS and CDR2 YDEGEE. The CDR3 consists of 16 residues. CDR3 amino acids: CASSLVGAATNEKLFF. CDR3 bases: TGTGCCAGCAGCTTGGTAGGGGCCGCAACTAATGAAAAACTGTTTTTT.

V gene TRBV6-5 combines with J gene TRBJ1-5; 7 bases fit TRBD1. Trimming at V came to 4 bases and at J to 2 bases, leaving 5 bases not matched to a gene. CDR1 and CDR2 (germline): MNHEY, SVGAGI. The CDR3 is 15 amino acids. The CDR3 loop is CASSWIDRGNQPQHF. CDR3 DNA sequence: TGTGCCAGCAGTTGGATAGACAGGGGCAATCAGCCCCAGCATTTT.

CDR3 sequence: CASSRHWTYNEQFF. CDR3 DNA: TGTGCCAGCAGTCGTCACTGGACTTACAATGAGCAGTTCTTC. The chain links TRBV6-4 to TRBJ2-1; TRBD2 might be the D (5 bases). The CDR3 spans 14 residues. Germline V gene sequence: CDR1 MRHNA, CDR2 SNTAGT. The V and J ends lost 5 bases and 4 bases respectively, with 12 bases between them.

This chain links TRBV5-1 with TRBJ2-7; a possible D gene is TRBD1 (6 bases). Germline CDR1 is SGHRS and CDR2 is YFSETQ. Trimming cost V 5 bases and J 0 bases, with 18 bases left between them. CDR3 length: 16 residues. The CDR3, as DNA: TGCGCCAGCAGTCCTCAGGGGACGGTAAGCTCCTACGAGCAGTACTTC. This sequence encodes CASSPQGTVSSYEQYF. Drawing the rest from reference TRBV5-1 and TRBJ2-7, the complete variable domain is KAGVTQTPRYLIKTRGQQVTLSCSPISGHRSVSWYQQTPGQGLQFLFEYFSETQRNKGNFPGRFSGRQFSNSRSEMNVSTLELGDSALYLCASSPQGTVSSYEQYFGPGTRLTVT.

V is TRBV5-1 and J is TRBJ2-7, with 10 bases lining up with TRBD1. Germline lookup yields CDR1 SGHRS and CDR2 YFSETQ. This CDR3 comprises 14 residues. The J segment lost 1 base and the V segment lost 5 bases, leaving 3 bases of the junction unmatched. The CDR3 region has the DNA TGCGCCAGCAGACCGGGACAGGGGTCCTACGAGCAGTACTTC. The encoded protein is CASRPGQGSYEQYF.

This rearrangement joins TRBV19 to TRBJ1-2, with no clear D. Trimming stripped 8 bases from V and 4 bases from J, with 23 bases between. Germline V gene data show CDR1 as LNHDA and CDR2 as SQIVND (reference sequence). There are 16 residues in the CDR3. DNA of the CDR3: TGTGCCAGTCAATCGGAGGAGGGAGGGAAACCCTATGGCTACACCTTC. Translation gives CASQSEEGGKPYGYTF.